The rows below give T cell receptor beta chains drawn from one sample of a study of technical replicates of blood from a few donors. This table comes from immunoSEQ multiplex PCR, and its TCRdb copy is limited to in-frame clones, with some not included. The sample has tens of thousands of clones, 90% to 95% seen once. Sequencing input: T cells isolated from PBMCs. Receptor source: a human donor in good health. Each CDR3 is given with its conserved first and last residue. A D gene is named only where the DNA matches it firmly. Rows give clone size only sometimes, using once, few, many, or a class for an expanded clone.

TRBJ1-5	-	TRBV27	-	TGTGCCAGCAGTTTATTTTACTATAGTAGCAATCAGCCCCAGCATTTT	CASSLFYYSSNQPQHF
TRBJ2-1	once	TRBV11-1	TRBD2	TGTGCCAGCAGCCGGACTAGCGGGCCCTACCGCCCTCACAATGAGCAGTTCTTC	CASSRTSGPYRPHNEQFF
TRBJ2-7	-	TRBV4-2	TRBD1	TGTGCCAGCAGCCAAGGTCAGGGGGCACGGGGTGAGCAGTACTTC	CASSQGQGARGEQYF
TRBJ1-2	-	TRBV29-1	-	TGCAGCGTTGAATTACGGGATCAAGGAGGCTACACCTTC	CSVELRDQGGYTF
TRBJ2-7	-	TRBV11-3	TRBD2	TGTGCCAGCAGCAAGACTAGCGCCAGCTCCTACGAGCAGTACTTC	CASSKTSASSYEQYF
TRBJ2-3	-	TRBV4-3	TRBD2	TGCGCCAGCAGCCAAGAATGGGGACTAGTTACAGATACGCAGTATTTT	CASSQEWGLVTDTQYF
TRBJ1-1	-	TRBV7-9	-	TGTGCCAGCAGCTTCACAGGGTTGGATGAAGCTTTCTTT	CASSFTGLDEAFF
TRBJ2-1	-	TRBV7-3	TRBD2	TGTGCCAGCAGCTTATGGCCCACGGTGGCTAGCGGGGGGAGCTCCTACAATGAGCAGTTCTTC	CASSLWPTVASGGSSYNEQFF
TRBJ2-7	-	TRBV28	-	TGTGCCAGCAGACGCCGGGGTCAGGATTCAACTTTCTACGAGCAGTACTTC	CASRRRGQDSTFYEQYF
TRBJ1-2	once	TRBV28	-	TGTGCCAGCAGCTCCACTCCCGAGGGAGTCTATGGCTACACCTTC	CASSSTPEGVYGYTF
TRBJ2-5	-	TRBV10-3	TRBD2	TGTGCCATCAGTGAGTCACTAGCGGGACAAGAGACCCAGTACTTC	CAISESLAGQETQYF
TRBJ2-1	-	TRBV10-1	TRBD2	TGCGCCAGCAGTGGGGGGGCAGCGGGAGAATCCAATGAGCAGTTCTTC	CASSGGAAGESNEQFF
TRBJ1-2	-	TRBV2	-	TGTGCCACCATGACAGGTTATGGCTACACCTTC	CATMTGYGYTF
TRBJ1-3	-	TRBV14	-	TGTGCCAGCAGCCAAATCCTACAGGGTTATCATTTCACTGGAAACACCATATATTTT	CASSQILQGYHFTGNTIYF
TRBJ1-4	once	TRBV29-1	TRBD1	TGCAGCGCGGGGGGGACAGCAAATGAAAAACTGTTTTTT	CSAGGTANEKLFF
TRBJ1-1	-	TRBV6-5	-	TGTGCCAGCAGACGGGGGGATTCTACGAACACTGAAGCTTTCTTT	CASRRGDSTNTEAFF
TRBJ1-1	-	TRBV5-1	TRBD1	TGCGCCAGCAGCTCAACAGGGGCGAACACTGAAGCTTTCTTT	CASSSTGANTEAFF
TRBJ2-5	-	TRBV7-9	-	TGTGCCAGCAGCTTAACAGTAACAGAAGAGACCCAGTACTTC	CASSLTVTEETQYF
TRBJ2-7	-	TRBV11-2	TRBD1	TGTGCCAGCGCCCGAGAGGCAGGGGGCTACGAGCAGTACTTC	CASAREAGGYEQYF
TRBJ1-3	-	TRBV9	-	TGTGCCAGCAACTGGGGGGACACCATATATTTT	CASNWGDTIYF
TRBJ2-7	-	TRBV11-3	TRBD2	TGTGCCAGCAGCCGGACTAGCGGGGCTAACGAGCAGTACTTC	CASSRTSGANEQYF
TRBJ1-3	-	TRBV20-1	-	TGCAGTGCAAGCTTCTCGAACACCATATATTTT	CSASFSNTIYF
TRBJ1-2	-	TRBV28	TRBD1	TGTGCCAGCAGTAGCCGGGACAGGGCTCCCTATGGCTACACCTTC	CASSSRDRAPYGYTF
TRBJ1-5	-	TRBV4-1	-	TGCGCCAGCAGCCAAGGAGGGCCTAGCAATCAGCCCCAGCATTTT	CASSQGGPSNQPQHF
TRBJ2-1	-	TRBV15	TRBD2	TGTGCCACCAGCAGCCGACTAGCGGGGAATGAGCAGTTCTTC	CATSSRLAGNEQFF
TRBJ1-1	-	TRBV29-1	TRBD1	TGCAGCGTCGCGGACAGGGTGCGCACTGAAGCTTTCTTT	CSVADRVRTEAFF
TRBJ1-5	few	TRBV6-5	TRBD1	TGTGCCAGCAGTGCGGGACAGGGGACGAATCAGCCCCAGCATTTT	CASSAGQGTNQPQHF
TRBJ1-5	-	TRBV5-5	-	TGTGCCAGCAGCTTGGGACTGAGCAATCAGCCCCAGCATTTT	CASSLGLSNQPQHF
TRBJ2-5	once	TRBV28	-	TGTGCCAGTGGTCGAGGGAGTAAAGAGACCCAGTACTTC	CASGRGSKETQYF
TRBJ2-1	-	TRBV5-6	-	TGTGCCAGCAGCTTCGGCGGGTGGAGCGAGCAGTTCTTC	CASSFGGWSEQFF
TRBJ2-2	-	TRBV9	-	TGTGCCAGCAGCCCTCAGGGGCGTAAGAACACCGGGGAGCTGTTTTTT	CASSPQGRKNTGELFF
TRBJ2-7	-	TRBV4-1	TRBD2	TGCGCCAGCAGCCATCCGGGAGGGCCTTACGAGCAGTACTTC	CASSHPGGPYEQYF
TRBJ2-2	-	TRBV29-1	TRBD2	TGCAGCGTTGAACTAGCGGGAGGGCCCGGGGAGCTGTTTTTT	CSVELAGGPGELFF
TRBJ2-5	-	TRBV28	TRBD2	TGTGCCAGCAGCGAAGCGGGAGTGGAAGAGACCCAGTACTTC	CASSEAGVEETQYF
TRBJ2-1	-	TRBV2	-	TGTGCCAGCTCGGGACTCCAAGAGTTCTTC	CASSGLQEFF
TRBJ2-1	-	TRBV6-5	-	TGTGCCAGCAGAACAGGGCTAGATGAGCAGTTCTTC	CASRTGLDEQFF
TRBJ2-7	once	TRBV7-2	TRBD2	TGTGCCAGCAGCCCACGGACTAGAAACTACGAGCAGTACTTC	CASSPRTRNYEQYF
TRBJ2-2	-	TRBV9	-	TGTGCCAGCAGCGTTAGGGTCGAGACAGGCACCGGGGAGCTGTTTTTT	CASSVRVETGTGELFF
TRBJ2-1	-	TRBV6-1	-	TGTGCCAGCATATTGGGACTTAGGTCCTACAATGAGCAGTTCTTC	CASILGLRSYNEQFF
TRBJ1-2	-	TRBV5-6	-	TGTGCCAGCAGCAGAAGACGGACTAGTGGCTACACCTTC	CASSRRRTSGYTF
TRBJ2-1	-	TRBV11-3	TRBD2	TGTGCCAGCAGCCCCGGGACTATAGGAGGGAATGAGCAGTTCTTC	CASSPGTIGGNEQFF
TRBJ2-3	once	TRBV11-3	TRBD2	TGTGCCAGCAGCTTCTCCTGGGACTATGATCCGGATACGCAGTATTTT	CASSFSWDYDPDTQYF
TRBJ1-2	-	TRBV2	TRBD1	TGTGCCAGCAAGGGACAGGGGAAGGACTATGGCTACACCTTC	CASKGQGKDYGYTF
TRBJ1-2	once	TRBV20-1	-	TGCAGTGCATCCGGGTGGTATGGCTACACCTTC	CSASGWYGYTF
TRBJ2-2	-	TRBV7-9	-	TGTGCCAGCAGCTTAGAGTCAGGCCCAGCCACCGGGGAGCTGTTTTTT	CASSLESGPATGELFF
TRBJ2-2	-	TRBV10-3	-	TGTGCCACCGGGGGACGGGACACCGGGGAGCTGTTTTTT	CATGGRDTGELFF
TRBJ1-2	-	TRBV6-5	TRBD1	TGTGCCAGCAGCTGGACAGGGTTCTATGGCTACACCTTC	CASSWTGFYGYTF
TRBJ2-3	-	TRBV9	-	TGTGCCAGCAGCGTAGGAACAACTACCCGTAGTAATGGGGCCACAGATACGCAGTATTTT	CASSVGTTTRSNGATDTQYF
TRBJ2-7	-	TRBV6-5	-	TGTGCCAGCAGGACCGGGGGTATCCCCTCCTACGAGCAGTACTTC	CASRTGGIPSYEQYF
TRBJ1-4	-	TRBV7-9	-	TGTGCCAGCAGTTCCACTCACAGGAATGAAAAACTGTTTTTT	CASSSTHRNEKLFF
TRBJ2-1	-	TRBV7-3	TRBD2	TGTGCCAGCAGCTTAGCAGGAGCGGGAGGGAGGTACTCCTACAATGAGCAGTTCTTC	CASSLAGAGGRYSYNEQFF
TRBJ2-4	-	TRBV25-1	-	TGTGCCAGCAGTGAATCGGGGGACAGTTTCCGCATTCAGTACTTC	CASSESGDSFRIQYF
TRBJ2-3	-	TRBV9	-	TGTGCCAGCAGCGTACCCGGCGGGAGCACAGATACGCAGTATTTT	CASSVPGGSTDTQYF
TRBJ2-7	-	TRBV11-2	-	TGTGCCAGCAGCTTACGTGTCGAGCAGTACTTC	CASSLRVEQYF